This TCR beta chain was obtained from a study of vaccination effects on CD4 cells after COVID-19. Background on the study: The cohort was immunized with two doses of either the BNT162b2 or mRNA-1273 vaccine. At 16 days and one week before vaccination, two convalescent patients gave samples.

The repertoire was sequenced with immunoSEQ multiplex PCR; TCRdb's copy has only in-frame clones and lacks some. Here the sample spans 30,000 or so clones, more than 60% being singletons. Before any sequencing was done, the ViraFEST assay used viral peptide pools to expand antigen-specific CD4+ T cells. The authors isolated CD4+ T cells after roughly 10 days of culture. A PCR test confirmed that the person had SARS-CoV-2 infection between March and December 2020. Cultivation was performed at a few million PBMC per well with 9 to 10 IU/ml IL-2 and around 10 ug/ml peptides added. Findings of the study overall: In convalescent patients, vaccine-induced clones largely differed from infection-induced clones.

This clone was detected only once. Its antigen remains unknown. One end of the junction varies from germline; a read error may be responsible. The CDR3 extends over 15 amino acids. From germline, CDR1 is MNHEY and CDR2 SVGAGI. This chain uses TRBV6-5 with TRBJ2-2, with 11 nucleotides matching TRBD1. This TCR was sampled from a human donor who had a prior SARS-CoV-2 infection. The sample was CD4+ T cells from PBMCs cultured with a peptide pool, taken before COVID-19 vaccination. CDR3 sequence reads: CASRIGQGASGELFF. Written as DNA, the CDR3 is TGTGCCAGCAGGATCGGACAGGGGGCCTCCGGCGAGCTGTTTTTT.